This T cell receptor (beta chain) was sequenced for a study of human T cells and chemical hapten exposure. Study-wide background: Each patient's scalp received weekly diphenylcyclopropenone throughout the approximately 25-week study.

As to time point: patch test 2, 6 weeks after DPC sensitization. Treatment given: therapeutic diphenylcyclopropenone sensitization with weekly scalp DPC. Blood, whole and unfractionated, served as the source for total RNA extraction. The CDR3 has 15 amino acids. CDR1 and CDR2 from the germline V gene are MDHEN and SYDVKM. It was the library that attached unique molecular identifiers to individual cDNA molecules. TCRdb reprocessed the RACE reads with MiXCR, giving one entry per CDR3 protein. The table records 100,000 or so distinct CDR3 sequences, about 9% of them present only once. Regarding this clonotype: A much bigger clone sits one base away, suggesting this may be a read error.

This TCR derives from a middle-aged woman with alopecia areata. Some clones in this sample may be carry-over from other donors' samples. The V call is TRBV28, the J call TRBJ2-7; D may match TRBD1 or TRBD2 (5 bases each). The sequencing used whole blood, collected in connection with sensitization to the hapten diphenylcyclopropenone (DPC). Here the CDR3 DNA reads TGTGCCAGCAGCCGGGGCCGAGGGATCTCCTACGGGCAGTACTTC. This encodes CASSRGRGISYGQYF.